The 5 T cell receptor beta chains in this list originate from one sample, sequenced in a study of OX40 agonist ivuxolimab in advanced cancers. Sequenced by immunoSEQ multiplex PCR; TCRdb stores in-frame clones only, minus some. The sample has under 100,000 clones, about 91% seen once. The specimen was CD4+ or CD8+ T cells sorted from blood, collected in a trial of the OX40 agonist ivuxolimab. Source of these receptors: an adult with an advanced solid tumor such as melanoma, head and neck, liver or kidney cancer.

The V call is TRBV5-4, the J call TRBJ2-7; 7 nucleotides line up with TRBD2. The CDR3 sequence is 15 residues long. Germline trimming cut 1 base from V and 1 base from J; bases unmatched to any gene: 5. Germline values: CDR1 SGHNT, CDR2 YYREEE (reference sequence). Here the CDR3 reads CASSLYAGVSYEQYF. The CDR3 bases are TGTGCCAGCAGCTTGTATGCGGGAGTTTCCTACGAGCAGTACTTC.

This rearrangement joins TRBV27 to TRBJ2-5; TRBD2 agrees at 7 bases. Germline CDR1 is MNHEY and CDR2 is SMNVEV (reference sequence). The length of the CDR3 is 16 residues. Losses at the gene ends were 8 bases for V and 4 bases for J; bases not matched to a gene: 16. The CDR3 DNA is TGTGCCAGCCCTCCTAAGGGGCAGGGAGGGAGAGAGACCCAGTACTTC. This sequence encodes CASPPKGQGGRETQYF.

The rearrangement joins TRBV6-5 to TRBJ2-1; the D gene is possibly TRBD1 (5 bases). The length of the CDR3 is 14 residues. The germline V gene has CDR1 MNHEY and CDR2 SVGAGI. V gave up 5 bases and J gave up 7 bases, with 15 bases separating them. In DNA, the CDR3 is TGTGCCAGCAGTCCGACAGATTCGGGTAATGAGCAGTTCTTC. Residues: CASSPTDSGNEQFF.

The chain recombines TRBV19 with TRBJ1-5; D uncertain. The CDR3 loop spans 13 amino acids. V lost 2 bases and J 5 bases, leaving 7 bases between the germline ends. In germline, CDR1 is LNHDA, CDR2 SQIVND (reference sequence). As DNA, the CDR3 is TGTGCCAGTAGTATATATGAGTATCAGCCCCAGCATTTT. This translates into CASSIYEYQPQHF.

The chain is built from TRBV29-1 and TRBJ2-7, with 15 bases matching TRBD2. Germline trimming cut 6 bases from V and 4 bases from J; bases unmatched to any gene: 1. Germline V gene lookup returns CDR1 SQVTM and CDR2 ANQGSEA. This CDR3 contains 13 residues. The CDR3 bases are TGCAGCGTCGGGACTAGCGGGAGGTACGAGCAGTACTTC. Translating gives CSVGTSGRYEQYF.